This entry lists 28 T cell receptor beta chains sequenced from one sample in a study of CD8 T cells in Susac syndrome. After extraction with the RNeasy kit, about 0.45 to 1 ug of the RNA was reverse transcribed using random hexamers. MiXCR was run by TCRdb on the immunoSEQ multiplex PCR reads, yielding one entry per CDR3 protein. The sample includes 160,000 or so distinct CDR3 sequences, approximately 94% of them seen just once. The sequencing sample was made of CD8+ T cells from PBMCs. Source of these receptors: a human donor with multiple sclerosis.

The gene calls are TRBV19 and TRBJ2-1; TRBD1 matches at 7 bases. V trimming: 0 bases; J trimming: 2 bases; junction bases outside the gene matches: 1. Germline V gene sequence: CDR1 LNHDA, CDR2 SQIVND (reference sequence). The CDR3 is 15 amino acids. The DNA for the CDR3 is TGTGCCAGTAGTATAGAAGGGGGCGCCTACAATGAGCAGTTCTTC. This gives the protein CASSIEGGAYNEQFF.

CDR3 sequence (DNA): TGCGCCAGCAGCCCGGGGACAGGTCCCCGCAATGAGCAGTTCTTC. Translated: CASSPGTGPRNEQFF. The V and J genes are TRBV5-1 and TRBJ2-1; the match to TRBD1 covers 8 bases. The CDR3 has 15 amino acids. Germline trimming cut 4 bases from V and 6 bases from J; bases unmatched to any gene: 9. Germline-derived CDR1 and CDR2 are SGHRS and YFSETQ.

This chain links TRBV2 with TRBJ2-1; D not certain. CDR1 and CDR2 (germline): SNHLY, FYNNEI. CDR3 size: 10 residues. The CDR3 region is CATRYNEQFF. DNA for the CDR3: TGTGCTACCCGGTACAATGAGCAGTTCTTC.

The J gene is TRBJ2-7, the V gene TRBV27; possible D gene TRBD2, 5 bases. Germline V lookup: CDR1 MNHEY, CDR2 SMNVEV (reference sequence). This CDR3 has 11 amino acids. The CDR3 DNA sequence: TGTGCGACCCAAGAGGGCCGCGAGCAGTACTTC. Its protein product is CATQEGREQYF.

CDR3 coding DNA: TGTGCCAGCAGCATGACAGGGCCCAACTACGAGCAGTACTTC. Protein sequence: CASSMTGPNYEQYF. This rearrangement joins TRBV5-6 to TRBJ2-7; TRBD1 agrees at 7 bases. Germline lookup yields CDR1 SGHDT and CDR2 YYEEEE. The CDR3 has 14 amino acids. With V trimmed by 4 bases and J by 3 bases, 7 bases remained unmatched.

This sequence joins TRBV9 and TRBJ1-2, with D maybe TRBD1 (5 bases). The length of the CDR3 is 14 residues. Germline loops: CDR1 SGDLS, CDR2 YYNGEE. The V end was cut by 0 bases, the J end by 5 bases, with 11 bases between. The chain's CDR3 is CASSVGPGDYGYTF. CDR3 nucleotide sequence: TGTGCCAGCAGCGTAGGCCCGGGGGATTATGGCTACACCTTC.

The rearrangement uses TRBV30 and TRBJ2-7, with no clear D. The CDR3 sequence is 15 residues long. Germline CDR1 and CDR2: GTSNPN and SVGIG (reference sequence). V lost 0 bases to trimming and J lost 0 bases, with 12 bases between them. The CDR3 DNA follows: TGTGCCTGGAGTGTCGTAGGACCAAACTCCTACGAGCAGTACTTC. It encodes CAWSVVGPNSYEQYF. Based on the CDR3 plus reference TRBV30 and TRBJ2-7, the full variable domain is SQTIHQWPATLVQPVGSPLSLECTVEGTSNPNLYWYRQAAGRGLQLLFYSVGIGQISSEVPQNLSASRPQDRQFILSSKKLLLSDSGFYLCAWSVVGPNSYEQYFGPGTRLTVT.

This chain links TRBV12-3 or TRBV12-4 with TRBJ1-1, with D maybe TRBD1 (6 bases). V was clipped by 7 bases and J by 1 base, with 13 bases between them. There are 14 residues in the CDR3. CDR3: CASTSGVGNTEAFF. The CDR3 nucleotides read TGTGCCAGCACCTCAGGGGTAGGGAACACTGAAGCTTTCTTT.

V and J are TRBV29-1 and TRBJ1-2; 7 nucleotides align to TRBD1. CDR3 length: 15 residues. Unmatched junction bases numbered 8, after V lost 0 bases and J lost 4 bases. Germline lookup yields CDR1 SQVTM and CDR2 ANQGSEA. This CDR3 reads CSVEDRAGQLYGYTF. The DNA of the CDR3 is TGCAGCGTTGAAGATCGGGCGGGACAGCTCTATGGCTACACCTTC.

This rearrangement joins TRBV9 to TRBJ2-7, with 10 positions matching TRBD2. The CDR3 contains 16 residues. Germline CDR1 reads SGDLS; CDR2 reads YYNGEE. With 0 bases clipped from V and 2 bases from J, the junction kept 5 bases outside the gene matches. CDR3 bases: TGTGCCAGCAGCGTAGGAACTAGCGGGAACCCCTACGAGCAGTACTTC. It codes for CASSVGTSGNPYEQYF.

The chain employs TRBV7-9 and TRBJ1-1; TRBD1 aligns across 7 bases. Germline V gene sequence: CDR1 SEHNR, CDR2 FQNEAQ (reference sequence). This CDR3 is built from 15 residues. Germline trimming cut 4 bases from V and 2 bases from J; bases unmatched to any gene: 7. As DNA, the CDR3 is TGTGCCAGCAGCTCCAGGGGGAGGGAAAACACTGAAGCTTTCTTT. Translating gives CASSSRGRENTEAFF. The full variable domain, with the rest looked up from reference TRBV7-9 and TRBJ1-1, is DTGVSQNPRHKITKRGQNVTFRCDPISEHNRLYWYRQTLGQGPEFLTYFQNEAQLEKSRLLSDRFSAERPKGSFSTLEIQRTEQGDSAMYLCASSSRGRENTEAFFGQGTRLTVV.

CDR3 loop: CSALPRDQSYEQYF. In DNA form, the CDR3 reads TGCAGTGCGCTTCCCCGGGACCAGTCCTACGAGCAGTACTTC. The J gene is TRBJ2-7, the V gene TRBV20-1, with D perhaps given as TRBD1 or TRBD2 (5 bases each). This CDR3 is built from 14 residues. Germline CDR1 and CDR2: DFQATT and SNEGSKA (reference sequence). Trimming took off 6 bases at V and 1 base at J, with 16 bases between the two ends.

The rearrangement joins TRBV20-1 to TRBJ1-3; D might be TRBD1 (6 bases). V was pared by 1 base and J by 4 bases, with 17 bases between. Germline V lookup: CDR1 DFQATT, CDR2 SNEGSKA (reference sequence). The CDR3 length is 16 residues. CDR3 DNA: TGCAGTGCTAGAGGGTTGAACAGGGTCCCCGGAAACACCATATATTTT. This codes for CSARGLNRVPGNTIYF.

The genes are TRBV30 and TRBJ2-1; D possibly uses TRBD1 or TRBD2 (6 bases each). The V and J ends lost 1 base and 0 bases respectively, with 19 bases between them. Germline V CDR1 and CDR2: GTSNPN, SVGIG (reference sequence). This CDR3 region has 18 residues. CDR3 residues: CAWSGVVPGAGSYNEQFF. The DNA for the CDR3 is TGTGCCTGGAGTGGGGTTGTTCCGGGGGCTGGCTCCTACAATGAGCAGTTCTTC. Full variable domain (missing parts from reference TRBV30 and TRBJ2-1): SQTIHQWPATLVQPVGSPLSLECTVEGTSNPNLYWYRQAAGRGLQLLFYSVGIGQISSEVPQNLSASRPQDRQFILSSKKLLLSDSGFYLCAWSGVVPGAGSYNEQFFGPGTRLTVL.

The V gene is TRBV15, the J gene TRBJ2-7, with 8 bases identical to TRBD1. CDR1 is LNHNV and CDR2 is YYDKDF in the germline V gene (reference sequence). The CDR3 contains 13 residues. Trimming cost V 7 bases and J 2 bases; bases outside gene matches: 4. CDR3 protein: CATTNRGAYEQYF. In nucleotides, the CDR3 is TGTGCCACCACCAACAGGGGGGCCTACGAGCAGTACTTC.

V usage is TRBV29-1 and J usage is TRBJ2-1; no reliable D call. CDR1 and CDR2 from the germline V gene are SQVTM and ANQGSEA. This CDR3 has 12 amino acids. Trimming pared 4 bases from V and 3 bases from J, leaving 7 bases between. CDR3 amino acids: CSVVAVYNEQFF. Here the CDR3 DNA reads TGCAGCGTTGTGGCGGTCTACAATGAGCAGTTCTTC.

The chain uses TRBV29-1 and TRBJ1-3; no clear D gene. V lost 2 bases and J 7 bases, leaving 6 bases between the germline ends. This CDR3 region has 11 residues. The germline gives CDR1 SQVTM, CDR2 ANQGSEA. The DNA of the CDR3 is TGCAGCGTTGAACAGACGAACACCATATATTTT. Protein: CSVEQTNTIYF.

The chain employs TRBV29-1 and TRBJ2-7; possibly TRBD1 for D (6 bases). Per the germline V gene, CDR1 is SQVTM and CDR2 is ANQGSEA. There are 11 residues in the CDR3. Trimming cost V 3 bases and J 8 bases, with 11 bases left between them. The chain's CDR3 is CSVEDSPQQYF. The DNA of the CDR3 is TGCAGCGTTGAGGACAGCCCACAGCAGTACTTC.

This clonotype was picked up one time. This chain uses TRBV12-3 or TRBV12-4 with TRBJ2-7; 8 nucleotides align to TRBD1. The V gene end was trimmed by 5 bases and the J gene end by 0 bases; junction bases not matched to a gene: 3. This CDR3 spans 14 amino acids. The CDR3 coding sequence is TGTGCCAGCAGTCGGACAGGGAGCTCCTACGAGCAGTACTTC. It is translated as CASSRTGSSYEQYF.

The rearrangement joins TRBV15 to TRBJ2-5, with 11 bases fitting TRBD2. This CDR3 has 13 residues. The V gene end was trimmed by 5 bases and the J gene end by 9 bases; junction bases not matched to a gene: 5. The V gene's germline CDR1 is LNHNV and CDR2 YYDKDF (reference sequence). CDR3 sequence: CATSGGLAESQYF. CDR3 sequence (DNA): TGTGCCACCAGCGGGGGACTAGCGGAATCCCAGTACTTC.

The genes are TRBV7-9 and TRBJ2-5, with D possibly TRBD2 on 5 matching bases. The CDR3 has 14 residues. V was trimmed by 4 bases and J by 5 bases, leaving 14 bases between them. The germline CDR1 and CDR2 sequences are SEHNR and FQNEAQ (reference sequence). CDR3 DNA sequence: TGTGCCAGCAGCTCGGAGGCAGGCTCGGAGACCCAGTACTTC. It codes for CASSSEAGSETQYF.

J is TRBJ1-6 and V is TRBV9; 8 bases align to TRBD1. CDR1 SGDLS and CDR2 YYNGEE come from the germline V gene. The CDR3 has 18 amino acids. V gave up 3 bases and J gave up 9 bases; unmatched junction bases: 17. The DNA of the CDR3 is TGTGCCAGCAGCGGTAGTCCGGACAGGGTGGTGCCTGGTTCACCCCTCCACTTT. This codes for CASSGSPDRVVPGSPLHF.

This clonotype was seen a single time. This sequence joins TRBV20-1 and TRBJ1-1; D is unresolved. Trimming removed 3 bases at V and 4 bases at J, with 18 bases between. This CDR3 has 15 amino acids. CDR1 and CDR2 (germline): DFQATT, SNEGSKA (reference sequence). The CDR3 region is CSASVKSAWSTEAFF. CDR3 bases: TGCAGTGCTAGCGTCAAATCGGCCTGGTCCACTGAAGCTTTCTTT.

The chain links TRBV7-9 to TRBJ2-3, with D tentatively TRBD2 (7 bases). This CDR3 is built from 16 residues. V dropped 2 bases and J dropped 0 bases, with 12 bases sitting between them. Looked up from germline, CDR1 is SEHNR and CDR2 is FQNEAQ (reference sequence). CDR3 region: CASSLRGALSTDTQYF. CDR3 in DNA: TGTGCCAGCAGCTTACGGGGGGCCCTAAGCACAGATACGCAGTATTTT.

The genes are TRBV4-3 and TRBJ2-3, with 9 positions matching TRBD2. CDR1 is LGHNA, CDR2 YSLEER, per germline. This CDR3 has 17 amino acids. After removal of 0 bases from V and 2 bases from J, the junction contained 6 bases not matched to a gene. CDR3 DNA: TGCGCCAGCAGCCAAGATAGGGCGGGGGGGCCCACAGATACGCAGTATTTT. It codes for CASSQDRAGGPTDTQYF.

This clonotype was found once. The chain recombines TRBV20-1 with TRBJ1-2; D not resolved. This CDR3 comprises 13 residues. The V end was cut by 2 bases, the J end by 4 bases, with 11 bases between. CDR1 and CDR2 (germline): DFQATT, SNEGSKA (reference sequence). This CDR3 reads CSARNRQVYGYTF. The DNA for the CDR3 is TGCAGTGCTAGAAATCGTCAGGTCTATGGCTACACCTTC.

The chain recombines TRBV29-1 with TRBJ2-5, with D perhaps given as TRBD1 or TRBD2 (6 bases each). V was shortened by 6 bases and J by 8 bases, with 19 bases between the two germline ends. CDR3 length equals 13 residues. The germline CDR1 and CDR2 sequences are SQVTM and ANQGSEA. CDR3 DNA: TGCAGCGTGTCAAGGGGGGAGGATGGAACCCAGTACTTC. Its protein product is CSVSRGEDGTQYF. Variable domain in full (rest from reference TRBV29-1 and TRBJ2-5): SAVISQKPSRDICQRGTSLTIQCQVDSQVTMMFWYRQQPGQSLTLIATANQGSEATYESGFVIDKFPISRPNLTFSTLTVSNMSPEDSSIYLCSVSRGEDGTQYFGPGTRLLVL.

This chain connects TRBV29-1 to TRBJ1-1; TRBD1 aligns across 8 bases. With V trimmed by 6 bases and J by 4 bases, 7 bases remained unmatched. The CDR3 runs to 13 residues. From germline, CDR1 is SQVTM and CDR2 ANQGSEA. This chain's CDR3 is CSVPTGEITEAFF. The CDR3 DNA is TGCAGCGTACCGACAGGGGAGATCACTGAAGCTTTCTTT.